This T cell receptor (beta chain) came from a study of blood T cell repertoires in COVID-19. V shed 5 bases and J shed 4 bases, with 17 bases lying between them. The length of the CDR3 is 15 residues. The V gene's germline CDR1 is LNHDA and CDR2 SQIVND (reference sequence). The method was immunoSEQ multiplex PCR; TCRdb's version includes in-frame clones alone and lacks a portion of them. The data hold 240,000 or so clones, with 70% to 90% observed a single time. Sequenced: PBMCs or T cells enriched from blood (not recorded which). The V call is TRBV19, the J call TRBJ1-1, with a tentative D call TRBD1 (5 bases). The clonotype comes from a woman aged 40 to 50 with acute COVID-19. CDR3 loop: CASSPARGRVTEAFF. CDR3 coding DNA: TGTGCCAGTAGTCCGGCAAGGGGCAGGGTCACTGAAGCTTTCTTT.